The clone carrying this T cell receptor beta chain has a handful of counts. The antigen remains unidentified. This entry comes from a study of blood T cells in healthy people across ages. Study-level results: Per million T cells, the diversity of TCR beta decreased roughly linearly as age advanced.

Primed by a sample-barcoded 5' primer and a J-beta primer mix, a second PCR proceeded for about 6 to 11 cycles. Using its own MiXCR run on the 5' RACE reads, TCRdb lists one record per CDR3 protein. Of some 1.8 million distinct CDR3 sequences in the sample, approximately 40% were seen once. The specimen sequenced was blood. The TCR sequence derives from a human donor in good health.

The CDR3 coding sequence is TGTGCCAGCAGCTCGGGACAGGGGGCCAAGGAGACCCAGTACTTC. Translation: CASSSGQGAKETQYF. The chain is built from TRBV7-9 and TRBJ2-5; 12 bases fit TRBD1. Germline-derived CDR1 and CDR2 are SEHNR and FQNEAQ (reference sequence). Losses at the gene ends were 4 bases for V and 5 bases for J; bases not matched to a gene: 5. The CDR3 runs to 15 residues.